What follows are 16 T cell receptor beta chains derived from one specimen sequenced in a study of blood T cell repertoires in COVID-19. The protocol was immunoSEQ multiplex PCR, while the TCRdb copy is restricted to in-frame clones and leaves out a portion. The sample records under 200,000 clones, approximately 86% being singletons. The sample comprised peripheral blood. The receptors here all came from a man in his fifties or sixties with acute or convalescent COVID-19.

The chain is built from TRBV3-1 (or the pseudogene TRBV3-2) and TRBJ1-1; weak D call: TRBD1 (5 bases). The V end was cut by 4 bases, the J end by 4 bases, with 13 bases between. CDR1 and CDR2 from the germline V gene are LGHDT and YNNKEL (reference sequence). The CDR3 covers 14 residues. The CDR3 DNA reads as TGTGCCAGCAGCCCTCGAAGCGGGGGCACTGAAGCTTTCTTT. It is translated as CASSPRSGGTEAFF.

The CDR3 is CASRLTSGSFGEQFF. DNA for the CDR3: TGCGCCAGCAGACTTACTAGCGGGAGTTTCGGTGAGCAGTTCTTC. J is TRBJ2-1 and V is TRBV4-1; 11 bases match TRBD2. The CDR3 has 15 residues. The germline gives CDR1 MGHRA, CDR2 YSYEKL. V lost 6 bases, J lost 9 bases, and 10 bases stayed unmatched.

This clone was detected only once. The chain has TRBV7-9 and TRBJ1-2; D unresolved. This CDR3 is 12 amino acids long. With 5 bases removed from V and 7 bases from J, the gap between germline ends came to 11 bases. CDR1 SEHNR and CDR2 FQNEAQ come from the germline V gene (reference sequence). The CDR3 bases are TGTGCCAGCAGCCCTTTTCCTGTTGGCTACACCTTC. This translates into CASSPFPVGYTF.

This clone was seen once. The chain links TRBV19 to TRBJ1-2; D may be TRBD1 (5 bases). CDR3 length: 15 residues. The germline gives CDR1 LNHDA, CDR2 SQIVND (reference sequence). Trimming pared 5 bases from V and 0 bases from J, leaving 13 bases between. CDR3: CASSVQQGPNYGYTF. The CDR3 nucleotides are TGTGCCAGTAGTGTCCAGCAGGGTCCTAACTATGGCTACACCTTC.

This chain connects TRBV4-2 to TRBJ2-1, with D maybe TRBD2 (5 bases). CDR3 length: 16 amino acids. V shed 2 bases and J shed 7 bases, with 18 bases lying between them. CDR1 and CDR2 (germline): LGHNA, YNFKEQ. CDR3 loop: CASSQKAERPGNEQFF. CDR3 nucleotide sequence: TGTGCCAGCAGCCAAAAGGCGGAGCGGCCGGGGAATGAGCAGTTCTTC.

The V and J genes are TRBV4-1 and TRBJ2-4, with D possibly being TRBD2 (5 bases). The germline V gene encodes CDR1 MGHRA and CDR2 YSYEKL. CDR3 length equals 16 residues. With 1 base removed from V and 3 bases from J, the gap between germline ends came to 13 bases. The CDR3: CASSQGEGVGKNIQYF. DNA of the CDR3: TGCGCCAGCAGCCAAGGCGAGGGTGTAGGCAAAAACATTCAGTACTTC.

This chain connects TRBV6-5 to TRBJ1-2; tentative D call: TRBD1 (5 bases). CDR1 and CDR2 from the germline V gene are MNHEY and SVGAGI. The CDR3 is made up of 14 amino acids. V lost 2 bases and J 0 bases, leaving 7 bases between the germline ends. CDR3 DNA: TGTGCCAGCAGTTACGACAGCTCTAACTATGGCTACACCTTC. Translating gives CASSYDSSNYGYTF.

The chain recombines TRBV11-2 with TRBJ2-1; 8 nucleotides line up with TRBD1. The CDR3 consists of 15 residues. Germline-derived CDR1 and CDR2 are SGHAT and FQNNGV. Trimming cost V 4 bases and J 5 bases; bases outside gene matches: 7. The CDR3 protein is CASSSTGTGDNEQFF. CDR3 DNA sequence: TGTGCCAGCAGCTCGACCGGGACAGGAGACAATGAGCAGTTCTTC.

The chain couples TRBV6-5 to TRBJ1-3; 10 bases fit TRBD1. The germline V gene has CDR1 MNHEY and CDR2 SVGAGI. V shed 6 bases, J shed 11 bases, and the junction held 10 bases outside the gene matches. The CDR3 is made up of 14 amino acids. This chain's CDR3 is CASSIGQGEVSIYF. DNA of the CDR3: TGTGCCAGCAGCATCGGACAGGGGGAAGTATCCATATATTTT.

This clone was seen only once. This chain links TRBV5-4 with TRBJ1-1; 7 positions match TRBD1. Germline V gene data show CDR1 as SGHNT and CDR2 as YYREEE (reference sequence). Trimming removed 3 bases from V and 5 bases from J; junction bases left unmatched: 7. This CDR3 is 14 amino acids long. CDR3 loop: CASSSTGSITEAFF. The CDR3 DNA reads as TGTGCCAGCAGCTCGACAGGGAGTATTACTGAAGCTTTCTTT.

The chain employs TRBV27 and TRBJ1-5, with D possibly matching TRBD1 (5 bases). With 6 bases removed from V and 2 bases from J, the gap between germline ends came to 14 bases. The V gene's germline CDR1 is MNHEY and CDR2 SMNVEV (reference sequence). The CDR3 contains 15 residues. This CDR3 reads CASRPMGEGNQPQHF. CDR3 sequence (DNA): TGTGCCAGCAGACCCATGGGGGAGGGCAATCAGCCCCAGCATTTT.

The rearrangement joins TRBV11-1 to TRBJ1-2; weak D call: TRBD1 (6 bases). The germline CDR1 and CDR2 sequences are SGHAT and FQDESV (reference sequence). This CDR3 has 15 amino acids. Trimming stripped 1 base from V and 5 bases from J, with 14 bases between. CDR3 residues: CASSLGQGLSYGYTF. The CDR3 region has the DNA TGTGCCAGCAGCTTAGGGCAGGGGCTGTCTTATGGCTACACCTTC.

The V call is TRBV5-1, the J call TRBJ2-5, with TRBD1 identical over 7 bases. Germline V gene sequence: CDR1 SGHRS, CDR2 YFSETQ. This CDR3 is built from 14 residues. V lost 3 bases and J lost 4; bases outside the gene matches: 6. This chain's CDR3 is CASSWGSGGETQYF. The CDR3 nucleotides are TGCGCCAGCAGCTGGGGGTCAGGGGGAGAGACCCAGTACTTC.

This rearrangement joins TRBV5-8 to TRBJ2-7, with 9 bases matching TRBD2. The CDR3 is 15 residues long. Germline V gene lookup returns CDR1 SGHTS and CDR2 YDEGEE. V lost 1 base and J lost 2; bases outside the gene matches: 4. CDR3 coding DNA: TGTGCCAGCAGCTTGCCTAGCGGGGATACCTACGAGCAGTACTTC. It specifies CASSLPSGDTYEQYF.

The CDR3 region is CASSSWTGEYEQYF. For the CDR3, the DNA is TGTGCCAGTAGTTCATGGACAGGGGAGTACGAGCAGTACTTC. The chain employs TRBV19 and TRBJ2-7, with TRBD1 identical over 9 bases. V shed 5 bases, J shed 4 bases, and the junction held 6 bases outside the gene matches. This CDR3 contains 14 residues. Germline loops: CDR1 LNHDA, CDR2 SQIVND (reference sequence). Full variable domain (remainder filled in from reference TRBV19 and TRBJ2-7): DGGITQSPKYLFRKEGQNVTLSCEQNLNHDAMYWYRQDPGQGLRLIYYSQIVNDFQKGDIAEGYSVSREKKESFPLTVTSAQKNPTAFYLCASSSWTGEYEQYFGPGTRLTVT.

The chain combines TRBV5-1 with TRBJ2-5; 12 positions agree with TRBD1. The length of the CDR3 is 16 residues. V lost 3 bases, J lost 4 bases, and 7 bases stayed unmatched. The germline V gene encodes CDR1 SGHRS and CDR2 YFSETQ. The CDR3 region is CASSSGDRGRGETQYF. CDR3 coding DNA: TGCGCCAGCAGCTCGGGGGACAGGGGGCGCGGAGAGACCCAGTACTTC.